These 8 T cell receptor beta chains came from one sample sequenced in a study of brain metastases from non-small cell lung cancer. Sequencing was performed with immunoSEQ multiplex PCR; in TCRdb, only in-frame clones are kept and a portion is missing. The data show about 4,300 clones, with around 89% seen just once and approximately 3.3% held by the top ten. Specimen: primary lung tumor tissue. The receptors come from a donor older than 35 with non-small cell lung cancer.

The genes are TRBV4-1 and TRBJ2-1; the D gene is possibly TRBD1 (6 bases). There are 13 residues in the CDR3. Germline-derived CDR1 and CDR2 are MGHRA and YSYEKL. Deletions cut 1 base from V and 6 bases from J, with 7 bases between. CDR3 loop: CASSQARGNEQFF. For the CDR3, the DNA is TGCGCCAGCAGCCAAGCCAGGGGCAATGAGCAGTTCTTC.

V is TRBV5-4 and J is TRBJ2-1, with unresolved D. The germline V gene encodes CDR1 SGHNT and CDR2 YYREEE (reference sequence). V gave up 2 bases and J gave up 3 bases, with 9 bases separating them. The CDR3 is 14 residues long. The CDR3, as DNA: TGTGCCAGCAGCTTCGGGCGAGTCTACAATGAGCAGTTCTTC. As protein: CASSFGRVYNEQFF.

The CDR3 DNA is TGTGCCAGCAGCTGGGGACTAGCGGGCTACAATGAGCAGTTCTTC. Its protein is CASSWGLAGYNEQFF. J is TRBJ2-1 and V is TRBV11-3; TRBD2 matches 12 bases. With 4 bases clipped from V and 3 bases from J, the junction kept 1 base outside the gene matches. The CDR3 totals 15 residues. Germline CDR1 and CDR2: SGHNT and YENEEA.

The chain links TRBV6-6 to TRBJ2-7; tentatively, D is TRBD2 (5 bases). CDR3 length: 11 amino acids. Trimming removed 7 bases at V and 6 bases at J, with 10 bases between. The germline V gene has CDR1 MNHNY and CDR2 SVGAGI (reference sequence). Written as DNA, the CDR3 is TGTGCCAGCACTACGAGGGTCGAGCAGTACTTC. Translated, it gives CASTTRVEQYF.

This chain connects TRBV11-2 to TRBJ2-7; D not certain. The V end lost 1 base, the J end lost 4 bases, and 11 bases lay between the germline ends. The length of the CDR3 is 14 residues. Germline loops: CDR1 SGHAT, CDR2 FQNNGV. The CDR3 loop reads CASSLGSYPYEQYF. CDR3 coding DNA: TGTGCCAGCAGCTTAGGCAGTTACCCTTACGAGCAGTACTTC.

The CDR3 protein is CASSRRPYGEGNTEAFF. As DNA, the CDR3 is TGTGCCAGCAGTCGTCGCCCATACGGGGAGGGGAACACTGAAGCTTTCTTT. The rearrangement joins TRBV7-9 to TRBJ1-1; D unresolved. V dropped 6 bases and J dropped 1 base, with 21 bases sitting between them. Germline V gene data show CDR1 as SEHNR and CDR2 as FQNEAQ (reference sequence). The CDR3 loop spans 17 amino acids.

This rearrangement joins TRBV6-5 to TRBJ1-1; D call uncertain. The germline CDR1 and CDR2 sequences are MNHEY and SVGAGI. The CDR3 runs to 15 residues. V was shortened by 4 bases and J by 8 bases, with 20 bases between the two germline ends. CDR3 loop: CASSFSGDTLTEAFF. The CDR3 DNA reads TGTGCCAGCAGTTTTTCCGGCGACACGCTCACGGAAGCTTTCTTT.

The gene calls are TRBV5-1 and TRBJ2-2; D ambiguous. Per the germline V gene, CDR1 is SGHRS and CDR2 is YFSETQ. The V and J ends lost 0 bases and 0 bases respectively, with 6 bases between them. The CDR3 is 15 residues long. The CDR3 loop is CASSLATANTGELFF. The CDR3 nucleotides are TGCGCCAGCAGCTTGGCCACGGCGAACACCGGGGAGCTGTTTTTT.